This is a list of T cell receptor beta chains from one sample in a study of OX40 agonist ivuxolimab in advanced cancers. Libraries were prepared by immunoSEQ multiplex PCR; TCRdb keeps only in-frame clonotypes and omits some of them. Among 15,000 or so clones listed, 77% were seen once. Specimen: CD4+ or CD8+ T cells sorted from blood, collected in a trial of the OX40 agonist ivuxolimab. The receptors were gathered from an adult with an advanced solid tumor such as melanoma, head and neck, liver or kidney cancer. Both conserved end residues are part of each CDR3. D genes are given only for firm matches. Not all rows give a size; the values are once, few, many and, for expanded clones, a class.

>NA|TRBJ2-7|TRBV19|NA
CASSIVRGYHEQYF
TGTGCCAGTAGTATTGTCAGGGGTTACCACGAGCAGTACTTC
>NA|TRBJ1-3|TRBV4-3|NA
CASSHLQGESGNTIYF
TGCGCCAGCAGCCATCTGCAGGGAGAATCTGGAAACACCATATATTTT
>few|TRBJ1-1|TRBV30|NA
CAWSVHGLEAFF
TGTGCCTGGAGTGTACATGGCCTTGAAGCTTTCTTT
>NA|TRBJ1-1|TRBV6-5|NA
CASSYDGGNTEAFF
TGTGCCAGCAGTTACGATGGGGGGAACACTGAAGCTTTCTTT
>NA|TRBJ1-2|TRBV7-2|TRBD1
CASSPRQGTNYGYTF
TGTGCCAGCAGCCCCCGACAGGGCACTAACTATGGCTACACCTTC
>NA|TRBJ2-7|TRBV6-5|TRBD2
CASSYSREGGEQYF
TGTGCCAGCAGTTACTCGCGGGAGGGCGGCGAGCAGTACTTC
>NA|TRBJ1-1|TRBV28|NA
CASSLILGATEAFF
TGTGCCAGCAGTTTAATTCTAGGGGCTACTGAAGCTTTCTTT
>once|TRBJ2-7|TRBV19|TRBD1
CASSWGPTGGYEQYF
TGTGCCAGTAGCTGGGGCCCTACAGGGGGCTACGAGCAGTACTTC
>NA|TRBJ2-2|TRBV6-5|TRBD1
CASSQGAGELFF
TGTGCCAGCAGCCAGGGGGCCGGGGAGCTGTTTTTT
>NA|TRBJ1-3|TRBV5-6|NA
CASSLGGAISLIPGNTIYF
TGTGCCAGCAGCTTAGGAGGTGCCATATCATTAATCCCTGGAAACACCATATATTTT
>NA|TRBJ2-7|TRBV4-1|TRBD2
CASSQVWTSDGEQYF
TGCGCCAGCAGCCAAGTTTGGACTAGCGACGGCGAGCAGTACTTC
>few|TRBJ2-3|TRBV29-1|TRBD2
CSVEGGAGGIVADTQYF
TGCAGCGTTGAAGGGGGAGCGGGAGGAATTGTCGCAGATACGCAGTATTTT
>NA|TRBJ1-1|TRBV27|NA
CASSLSDFTEAFF
TGTGCCAGCAGTTTATCCGATTTTACTGAAGCTTTCTTT
>NA|TRBJ1-4|TRBV6-5|TRBD1
CASSYRGQGVEKLFF
TGTGCCAGCAGTTACCGGGGACAGGGGGTTGAAAAACTGTTTTTT
>NA|TRBJ2-5|TRBV9|TRBD1
CASSVDTGGEETQYF
TGTGCCAGCAGCGTAGATACAGGGGGAGAAGAGACCCAGTACTTC
>NA|TRBJ1-2|TRBV7-2|NA
CASSLDTAYYGYTF
TGTGCCAGCAGCTTAGATACAGCTTACTATGGCTACACCTTC
>NA|TRBJ1-1|TRBV5-6|NA
CASSPGTTEAFF
TGTGCCAGTTCCCCGGGGACCACTGAAGCTTTCTTT
>NA|TRBJ2-5|TRBV4-3|TRBD1
CASSQEDRGKETQYF
TGCGCCAGCAGCCAAGAGGACAGGGGAAAAGAGACCCAGTACTTC
>few|TRBJ1-2|TRBV5-6|NA
CASSLGQDIARGYTF
TGTGCCAGCAGCTTGGGACAGGACATCGCTCGAGGCTACACCTTC
>NA|TRBJ1-1|TRBV5-6|NA
CASSLLTAYEDTEAFF
TGTGCCAGCAGCTTATTAACGGCCTACGAGGACACTGAAGCTTTCTTT
>NA|TRBJ2-7|TRBV5-6|NA
CASEGSMSSYEQYF
TGTGCCAGCGAGGGCAGCATGAGCTCCTACGAGCAGTACTTC
>NA|TRBJ2-7|TRBV7-8|NA
CASSSRVSSYEQYF
TGTGCCAGCAGCTCGCGGGTCAGCTCCTACGAGCAGTACTTC
>NA|TRBJ2-1|TRBV6-5|NA
CASSYWNEQFF
TGTGCCAGCAGTTATTGGAATGAGCAGTTCTTC
>NA|TRBJ2-1|TRBV28|NA
CASKVSWGDNEQFF
TGTGCCAGCAAAGTCAGTTGGGGAGACAATGAGCAGTTCTTC
>NA|TRBJ1-3|TRBV6-5|TRBD1
CASSYATGDGNTIYF
TGTGCCAGCAGTTACGCTACAGGGGATGGAAACACCATATATTTT
>few|TRBJ2-4|TRBV9|TRBD1
CASSQPGQAIRVSKNIQYF
TGTGCCAGCAGCCAGCCGGGACAGGCTATTAGGGTGTCCAAAAACATTCAGTACTTC
>NA|TRBJ1-1|TRBV5-4|TRBD1
CASSGGRQGWTPEAFF
TGTGCCAGCAGCGGAGGTCGACAGGGGTGGACTCCTGAAGCTTTCTTT
>NA|TRBJ1-5|TRBV27|NA
CASSWDENQPQHF
TGTGCCAGCAGTTGGGACGAGAATCAGCCCCAGCATTTT
>NA|TRBJ2-5|TRBV28|NA
CASSLPQETQYF
TGTGCCAGCAGTTTACCCCAAGAGACCCAGTACTTC
>NA|TRBJ1-3|TRBV6-5|TRBD1
CASSYVGQGAGNTIYF
TGTGCCAGCAGTTACGTTGGGCAGGGGGCAGGAAACACCATATATTTT
>NA|TRBJ2-7|TRBV5-5|NA
CASSFFPPSYEQYF
TGTGCCAGCAGCTTTTTCCCACCCTCCTACGAGCAGTACTTC
>NA|TRBJ2-3|TRBV5-1|NA
CASSLVGGFSPDTQYF
TGCGCCAGCAGCTTGGTCGGGGGCTTCTCGCCAGATACGCAGTATTTT
>NA|TRBJ2-7|TRBV9|NA
CASSDPTTGFSYEQYF
TGTGCCAGCAGCGACCCTACTACAGGGTTCTCCTACGAGCAGTACTTC
>NA|TRBJ2-7|TRBV28|NA
CASRTTGSYEQYF
TGTGCCAGCAGGACGACAGGATCTTACGAGCAGTACTTC
>NA|TRBJ2-7|TRBV11-3|NA
CASSNSIDSYEQYF
TGTGCCAGCAGTAATAGTATAGATTCCTACGAGCAGTACTTC
>NA|TRBJ2-7|TRBV6-5|NA
CASSLGSAIYEQYF
TGTGCCAGCAGTTTAGGGAGTGCTATATACGAGCAGTACTTC
>NA|TRBJ1-1|TRBV5-6|NA
CASSFRERGLLTEAFF
TGTGCCAGCAGCTTCAGGGAGAGGGGATTACTCACTGAAGCTTTCTTT
>NA|TRBJ2-7|TRBV6-5|NA
CASSYQGYEQYF
TGTGCCAGCAGTTACCAGGGGTACGAGCAGTACTTC
>NA|TRBJ1-2|TRBV6-5|NA
CASSPGQTGYTF
TGTGCCAGCAGTCCGGGACAAACTGGCTACACCTTC
>NA|TRBJ2-7|TRBV15|NA
CATSSGLANEQYF
TGTGCCACCAGCAGCGGACTGGCCAACGAGCAGTACTTC
>NA|TRBJ2-7|TRBV28|NA
CASATDSYEQYF
TGTGCCAGCGCGACGGATTCCTACGAGCAGTACTTC
>NA|TRBJ2-1|TRBV7-9|TRBD1
CASSYPGTASSYNEQFF
TGTGCCAGCAGTTACCCCGGGACAGCGAGCTCCTACAATGAGCAGTTCTTC
>once|TRBJ1-1|TRBV4-1|NA
CASSQVPSIMNTEAFF
TGCGCCAGCAGCCAAGTCCCCAGTATCATGAACACTGAAGCTTTCTTT
>NA|TRBJ2-2|TRBV5-4|NA
CASSDLPGELFF
TGTGCCAGCAGCGATTTGCCCGGGGAGCTGTTTTTT
>NA|TRBJ1-5|TRBV28|NA
CASSFSGDWGQPQHF
TGTGCCAGCAGTTTTTCCGGGGACTGGGGTCAGCCCCAGCATTTT
>NA|TRBJ2-3|TRBV7-2|TRBD2
CASSSGTSWADTQYF
TGTGCCAGCAGCTCCGGGACTAGCTGGGCAGATACGCAGTATTTT
>NA|TRBJ2-3|TRBV10-3|TRBD1
CAISESGQGSDTQYF
TGTGCCATCAGTGAGTCCGGACAGGGGTCAGATACGCAGTATTTT
>NA|TRBJ2-5|TRBV7-3|NA
CASGAFGGGEETQYF
TGTGCCAGCGGGGCGTTCGGGGGAGGCGAAGAGACCCAGTACTTC
>NA|TRBJ2-5|TRBV5-1|NA
CASSLAGGTQYF
TGCGCCAGCAGCTTGGCCGGGGGGACCCAGTACTTC
>few|TRBJ2-7|TRBV5-5|TRBD1
CASSFGTGSYEQYF
TGTGCCAGCAGCTTCGGGACAGGTTCCTACGAGCAGTACTTC
>NA|TRBJ1-5|TRBV27|TRBD1
CASSKGTGGWGGPQHF
TGTGCCAGCAGTAAAGGGACAGGGGGCTGGGGGGGGCCCCAGCATTTT
>once|TRBJ1-1|TRBV9|NA
CASSVNGEMNTEAFF
TGTGCCAGCAGCGTAAACGGGGAGATGAACACTGAAGCTTTCTTT
>NA|TRBJ2-5|TRBV6-6|NA
CASSYGVAPETQYF
TGTGCCAGCAGTTACGGAGTAGCCCCAGAGACCCAGTACTTC
>NA|TRBJ2-7|TRBV6-1|NA
CASSEQGYRVEQYF
TGTGCCAGCAGTGAACAGGGGTATCGCGTTGAGCAGTACTTC
>NA|TRBJ1-3|TRBV13|NA
CASSFVVEAGNTIYF
TGTGCCAGCAGCTTCGTAGTGGAAGCCGGAAACACCATATATTTT
>NA|TRBJ2-1|TRBV27|NA
CASSSGGSYNEQFF
TGTGCCAGCAGTTCGGGCGGCTCCTACAATGAGCAGTTCTTC
>NA|TRBJ1-5|TRBV6-5|NA
CASSYSGGSQPQHF
TGTGCCAGCAGTTACTCGGGAGGAAGTCAGCCCCAGCATTTT